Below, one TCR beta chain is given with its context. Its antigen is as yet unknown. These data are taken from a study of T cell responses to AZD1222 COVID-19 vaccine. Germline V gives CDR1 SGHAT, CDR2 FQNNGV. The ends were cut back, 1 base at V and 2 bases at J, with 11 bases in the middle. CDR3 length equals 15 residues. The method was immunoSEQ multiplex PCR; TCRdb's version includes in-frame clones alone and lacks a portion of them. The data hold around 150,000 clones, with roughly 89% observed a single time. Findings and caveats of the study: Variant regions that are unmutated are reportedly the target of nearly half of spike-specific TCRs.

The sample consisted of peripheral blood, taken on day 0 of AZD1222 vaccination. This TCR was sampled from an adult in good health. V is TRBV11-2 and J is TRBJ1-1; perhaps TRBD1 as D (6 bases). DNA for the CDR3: TGTGCCAGCAGCTTAGCCCTCGGGACAAACACTGAAGCTTTCTTT. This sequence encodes CASSLALGTNTEAFF.